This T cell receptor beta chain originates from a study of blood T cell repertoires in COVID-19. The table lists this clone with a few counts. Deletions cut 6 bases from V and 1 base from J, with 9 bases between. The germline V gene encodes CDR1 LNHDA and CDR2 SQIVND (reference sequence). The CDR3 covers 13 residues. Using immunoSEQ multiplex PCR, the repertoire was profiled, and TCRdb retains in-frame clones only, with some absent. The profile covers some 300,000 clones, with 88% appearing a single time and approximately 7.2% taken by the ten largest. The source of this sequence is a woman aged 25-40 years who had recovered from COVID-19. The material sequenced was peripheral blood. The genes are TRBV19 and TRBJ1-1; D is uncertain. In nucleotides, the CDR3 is TGTGCCAGTAGCATGAGACAGAACACTGAAGCTTTCTTT. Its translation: CASSMRQNTEAFF.